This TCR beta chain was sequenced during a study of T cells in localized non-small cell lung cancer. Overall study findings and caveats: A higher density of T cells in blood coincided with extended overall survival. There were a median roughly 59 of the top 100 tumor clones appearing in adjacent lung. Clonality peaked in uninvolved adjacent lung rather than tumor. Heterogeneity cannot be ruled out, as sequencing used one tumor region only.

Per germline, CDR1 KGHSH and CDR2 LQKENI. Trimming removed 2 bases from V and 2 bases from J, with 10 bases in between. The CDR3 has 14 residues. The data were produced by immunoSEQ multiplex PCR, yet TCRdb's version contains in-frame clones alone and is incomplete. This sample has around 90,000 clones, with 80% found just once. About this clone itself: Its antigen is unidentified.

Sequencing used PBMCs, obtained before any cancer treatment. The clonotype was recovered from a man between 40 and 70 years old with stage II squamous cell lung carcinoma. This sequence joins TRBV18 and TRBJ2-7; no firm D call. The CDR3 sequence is CASSPARVPYEQYF. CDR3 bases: TGTGCCAGCTCACCAGCCCGGGTCCCCTACGAGCAGTACTTC.